This T cell receptor beta chain is from a study of cytomegalovirus exposure and HLA in healthy donors (dated by TCRdb to about 2017). Regarding the complete study: According to an earlier analysis of 550 to 750 of the donors, about 180 million T cells yielded over 100 million unique TCR beta sequences and approximately 300 Gb of sequence data. High-throughput TCR immunosequencing, statistical association of individual TCRs with disease status, and machine learning were combined to predict cytomegalovirus infection status. Among over 350 genotyped donors of the cohort, an average of 235,054 unique TCR beta nucleotide sequences were sequenced per donor, 15% to 20% of them non-productive. Because of strong linkage in the cohort, 5 or 6 DR-DQ haplotypes were treated as single units for association and clustering. In the later analysis, no new phenotypic data were used to find candidate immune exposures; instead, reliance was placed on TCR beta sequences and their occurrence across donors. A later genetic analysis used genome-wide SNP genotypes for about 55% of the 666 donors, treating that subset as a discovery cohort. The aim of the study was to test whether cataloging public T cell receptors could identify signatures of past pathogen exposure. Donor age, sex, ethnicity and CMV serostatus were compiled together with the repertoire data. A separate validation cohort of more than 100 different subjects was used in addition to the 666-subject first cohort. HLA typing included class I and class II loci at four-digit resolution. Of the roughly 410 genotyped donors, approximately 80% were placed in the genetic ancestry cluster associated with self-reported Caucasian donors. An earlier analysis of nearly 600 of the donors applied high-throughput TCR beta sequencing to assess whether each TCR beta V gene segment acted as functional or pseudogenic. All discovery cohort repertoires had been generated on a single sequencing platform. A later analysis re-examined previously published TCR beta repertoires from around 670 donors and added high-resolution HLA genotyping to investigate patterns of TCR occurrence. The T cell repertoires of several hundred subjects were profiled by immunosequencing and related to cytomegalovirus serostatus. An early release that covered roughly 600 HLA-typed donors contained approximately 290 gigabases of sequencing data and around 80 million unique TCR sequences. The number of typed donors differed by locus: 629-630 for A, B, C, DRB1 and DQB1; approximately 520 for DQA1; fewer than 610 for DPA1; and around 470 for DPB1. What the authors observed across the whole study: While some public TCRs were present in many individuals, most TCR sequences turned up only very rarely across donors. In the study, around 150 TCR beta chains were listed as associated with cytomegalovirus. The presence/absence analyses assumed that sequencing depth was roughly uniform across donors, and that assumption may not be true. Broadly in line with IMGT annotations, most TCR beta V segments showed up in productive rearrangements about 90% or about 30% of the time in an earlier analysis of around 550 of the donors. A further reported finding was that TCR beta sequences accurately predicted the HLA-A and HLA-B alleles for most subjects in the first cohort. In a later analysis, some 18,000 TCR beta sequences were associated with specific HLA alleles at a false discovery rate of 0.05. Most CMV-associated TCR beta chains appeared to be HLA-restricted in a later analysis, and the HLA associations seemed to be driven largely by CMV exposure. In a later genetic analysis, a missense DCLRE1C variant was associated with V-gene and J-gene trimming of TCR beta chains, and the association was replicated in an independent cohort. In this cohort, only TCR beta chains were sequenced, and detectable features were limited by the absence of alpha or paired-chain data. Because some donors lacked HLA typing at each locus, the association tests relied only on the typed subset. The classifier was reported to diagnose cytomegalovirus status with high specificity and sensitivity in both the original cohort and the validation cohort. When HLA alleles, especially DR and DQ, strongly co-occurred, attributing TCR associations to individual alleles was difficult. In a later analysis, HLA-associated TCR beta chains showed more clonal expansion and lower generation probabilities than non-associated chains that were equally common. A later analysis reported that several top co-occurrence clusters appeared linked to parvovirus B19, influenza, CMV and Epstein-Barr virus. A few of the identified cytomegalovirus-associated TCR beta chains were confirmed in vitro to be specific for cytomegalovirus antigens. The sequencing pipeline was judged likely to have produced a cluster of highly shared sequence variants as a technical artifact. Correlated functional status among segregating V segments might reflect linkage disequilibrium, but an unknown experimental factor could not be ruled out. Compared with the 666-donor mean, donors in an Asian-associated ancestry cluster had fewer N-insertions in productive TCRs, according to a later genetic analysis. According to the authors, the approach could potentially be generalized to other disease states and immunological phenotypes. Because counts were too low, some 17 rarely observed V segments, including chromosome 9 orphons, were left out of the earlier analysis of some 640 of the donors. According to a later analysis, TCR association rates differed among HLA loci, with DRB1 alleles showing the most associated TCRs and HLA-C alleles showing the fewest. For the cohort, immune exposure information was limited to CMV serostatus. The 87-base-pair reads could not distinguish some IMGT-functional V segments, including TRBV6-2 and TRBV6-3, so those segments were excluded.

Library construction relied on the immunoSEQ multiplex PCR assay. The multiplex PCR relied on a mix of 60 forward primers for TCR Vbeta segments and 13 reverse primers for TCR Jbeta segments. The CDR3 region of rearranged TCR beta genes was amplified from genomic DNA with a multiplex PCR assay. The Illumina HiSeq System was used to sequence the amplified TCR beta libraries as 87-base-pair reads. The original pipeline was this. In a later analysis, roughly 80 million unique TCR beta chains were counted across the roughly 610 repertoires, and around 11 million of these chains were shared by at least two donors. Raw reads were error-corrected and collapsed into unique sequences by a nearest-neighbor algorithm in which closely related sequences were merged to remove PCR and sequencing errors. To assign V, D and J gene segments, CDR3 sequences were aligned to IMGT reference sequences. For a sequence to be retained, a match of at least six nucleotides to both a V gene segment and a J gene segment was required. A rearrangement was called productive if the CDR3 had no stop codons and remained in frame with V and J, and every other rearrangement was called non-productive. Following IMGT convention, CDR3 was defined as the stretch from the second conserved V-encoded cysteine up to the conserved J-encoded phenylalanine. The earlier analysis of around 640 of the donors excluded sequences that lacked an unambiguous match to a single V gene segment. An earlier analysis of around 600 of the donors classified V segments as functional when productive rearrangements were above 56.7% and as segregating when the standard deviation between donors was above 5%. A statistical classification framework was built for diagnosing cytomegalovirus status from the catalog of TCR beta chain sequences. V and J gene assignment, in a later analysis, came from comparing TCR nucleotide sequences with IMGT/GENE-DB human TR gene sequences. Using the TCRdist pipeline, a later analysis assigned CDR3 sequences along with most-parsimonious VDJ recombination scenarios. A later analysis defined each TCR beta chain by its CDR3 amino acid sequence plus V-gene family, and excluded reads lacking a unique V-gene family. A later analysis removed nearly 600 highly shared, low-generation-probability nucleotide sequences to deal with suspected cross-contamination and a sequencing artifact. A later analysis calculated a clonal expansion index for each public chain from normalized within-repertoire ranks of inferred template counts. A later analysis computed generation probabilities with a VDJ recombination model fitted to out-of-frame rearrangements, and checked the results against IGoR. Hypergeometric tests were used in a later analysis to score TCR-TCR, TCR-HLA and TCR-CMV co-occurrence, with a repertoire-size bias correction applied to the TCR pairs. To estimate false discovery rates, a later analysis permuted the HLA or CMV assignments 20 times. In a later analysis, co-occurring TCRs were grouped using DBSCAN, with TCRdist sequence similarity added in when clustering inside HLA-allele-positive subsets. Repertoires with fewer than 30,000 or more than 120,000 public chains were left out of co-occurrence clustering, as were roughly five repertoires with anomalous nucleotide sharing. TCRdb's version of the immuneACCESS table is confined to in-frame rearrangements and falls short of the full clone set. An unresolved V gene accounts for under half of the shortfall where checked; the remainder is of unknown origin. The V and J calls and clone size come from that table; D and trimming were worked out from the DNA. In all, the sample holds 100,000 to 150,000 clones, and about three quarters of those were seen once. In total, the top ten clones hold about 2.5% of the sample.

Concerning this clone itself: Its recognized antigen is unknown. No base-level quality is on record; no much larger clone is a single base apart.

From cysteine to phenylalanine, the CDR3 is 12 amino acids long. The retained sequence is limited to the CDR3, 36 bases, with the frame set at the first base. The CDR1 and CDR2 encoded by the germline V gene (reference sequence) are SGHNT and YYREEE. Trimming removed 2 bases from V and 7 bases from J, leaving 7 bases between the germline ends. The cohort was made up of approximately 670 healthy bone marrow donors. At the time of sampling, every cohort member was nominally healthy, though immune exposures that went unrecorded were likely present. The donor was CMV seropositive and was included in the group of 289 seropositive cohort members. Each donor provided a peripheral blood sample, and peripheral blood mononuclear cells were used for TCR beta sequencing. The Qiagen DNeasy Blood Extraction Kit was used to extract genomic DNA from the blood cell samples.

The sequencing sample was made of PBMCs. The sequence derives from a woman aged 40 to 50 in good health and CMV-seropositive. The V and J segments used are TRBV5-4 and TRBJ2-1; there is no confident call for the D gene. The sequenced DNA: TGTGCCAGCAGCTTCCTAGGTAATGAGCAGTTCTTC. Its coded protein is CASSFLGNEQFF.